The clone carrying this T cell receptor beta chain was detected only a few times. After removal of 0 bases from V and 8 bases from J, the junction contained 1 base not matched to a gene. The CDR3 has 15 residues. Germline-derived CDR1 and CDR2 are MNHEY and SVGAGI. The data belong to a study of T cells in Graves' hyperthyroidism and ophthalmopathy. Study-level background: Peripheral blood was collected at initial diagnosis, before any treatment.

The source material, RNA transcripts, was used to amplify TCR beta CDR3 regions. Initially, a first-round RT-PCR of the TCR CDR3 employed the HTBI primer set. TCRdb re-called the multiplex PCR reads through MiXCR, storing one row per CDR3 protein. The top ten clones hold 10% of a sample with under 800,000 distinct CDR3 sequences, about 14% of them seen once. Among the patients, aged 18 to 65, hyperthyroidism was newly diagnosed and had lasted under 2 months. Out of approximately 9.9 ml of fresh peripheral blood came the PBMCs. The sample was blood. The V and J genes are TRBV6-5 and TRBJ1-6; 10 positions match TRBD1. The origin of this receptor is a woman aged 18-29 years with Graves' hyperthyroidism. The CDR3 is CASSYSGQGDSPLHF. Here the CDR3 DNA reads TGTGCCAGCAGTTACTCAGGACAGGGGGATTCACCCCTCCACTTT.